The T cell receptor beta chain described here comes from a study of OX40 agonist ivuxolimab in advanced cancers. The wider study: Three patients got partial responses; one had hepatocellular carcinoma and two had cutaneous melanoma. Study-wide results and limits: Partial responders dosed at 0.1-3.0 mg/kg displayed clonal expansion ranking among the lowest. Antigen specificity was not determined for the expanded peripheral T cells.

Turning to this clone: Its antigen is unidentified.

The CDR3 extends over 14 amino acids. Germline V CDR1 and CDR2: KGHSH, LQKENI. J lost 2 bases, V lost 3 bases, and 4 bases had no gene match. Data came from immunoSEQ multiplex PCR; TCRdb stores just in-frame clones and leaves some out. Of about 58,000 clones in the sample, around 80% were seen once. This receptor was identified in an adult with an advanced solid tumor such as melanoma, head and neck, liver or kidney cancer. The rearrangement joins TRBV18 to TRBJ2-7; 7 bases are shared with TRBD2. This material consisted of CD4+ or CD8+ T cells sorted from blood, taken in a trial of the OX40 agonist ivuxolimab. CDR3 protein: CASSPETSAYEQYF. CDR3 nucleotides: TGTGCCAGCTCACCCGAAACTAGCGCCTACGAGCAGTACTTC.